This is a list of T cell receptor beta chains from one sample in a study of T cells in Graves' hyperthyroidism and ophthalmopathy. TCRdb passed the multiplex PCR reads through MiXCR, listing each CDR3 protein once. The sample yields about 380,000 distinct CDR3 sequences, around 13% seen once. Sequencing input: blood. All receptors derive from a woman aged 25 to 39 with Graves' ophthalmopathy. Each CDR3 is given with its conserved first and last residue. The order of the fields is CDR3 length, D gene, J gene, V gene, clone size, CDR3 protein, CDR3 DNA. A D gene is named only where the DNA matches it firmly. Size is stated for part of the rows, as once, few or many counts, or as a class when the clone is expanded.

15,TRBD2,TRBJ2-7,TRBV3-1,many,CASSPGTSRFPEQYF,TGTGCCAGCAGCCCAGGGACTAGCAGGTTCCCCGAGCAGTACTTC
14,-,TRBJ1-5,TRBV20-1,many,CSAETDLSNQPQHF,TGCAGTGCTGAGACGGACCTTAGCAATCAGCCCCAGCATTTT
15,-,TRBJ2-2,TRBV12-5,many,CASALGTENTGELFF,TGTGCTAGTGCCCTTGGGACTGAGAACACCGGGGAGCTGTTTTTT
16,TRBD1,TRBJ1-1,TRBV6-1,few,CASSMNLGQGITEAFF,TGTGCCAGCAGTATGAACCTGGGACAGGGGATCACTGAAGCTTTCTTT
16,TRBD1,TRBJ2-1,TRBV4-1,few,CASSQTTGIEFNEQFF,TGCGCCAGCAGCCAAACGACAGGGATCGAGTTCAATGAGCAGTTCTTC
13,-,TRBJ2-7,TRBV6-1,few,CASSVGVGYEQYF,TGTGCCAGCAGTGTTGGGGTTGGCTACGAGCAGTACTTC
13,-,TRBJ1-5,TRBV30,many,CAWSPEEYQPQHF,TGTGCCTGGAGCCCCGAGGAGTATCAGCCCCAGCATTTT
13,-,TRBJ1-5,TRBV19,few,CASSKYSNQPQHF,TGTGCCAGTAGTAAATATAGCAATCAGCCCCAGCATTTT
13,-,TRBJ2-1,TRBV12-3/TRBV12-4,many,CASSQILVDEQFF,TGTGCCAGCAGCCAGATTTTAGTCGATGAGCAGTTCTTC
16,TRBD2,TRBJ2-2,TRBV7-3,-,CASRRAGGPNTGELFF,TGTGCCAGCAGGCGGGCGGGGGGACCCAACACCGGGGAGCTGTTTTTT
12,-,TRBJ2-3,TRBV30,many,CAWQWLGDTQYF,TGTGCCTGGCAGTGGTTAGGAGATACGCAGTATTTT
17,-,TRBJ1-2,TRBV14,few,CASSHVVRTRNNYGYTF,TGTGCCAGCAGCCACGTGGTCCGGACGAGAAACAACTATGGCTACACCTTC
13,-,TRBJ2-5,TRBV20-1,many,CSATGTAGETQYF,TGCAGTGCGACCGGGACGGCCGGCGAGACCCAGTACTTC
14,TRBD2,TRBJ2-1,TRBV11-2,-,CASSASGIHNEQFF,TGTGCCAGCAGCGCAAGCGGGATTCACAATGAGCAGTTCTTC
14,-,TRBJ1-4,TRBV2,few,CASIITGTNEKLFF,TGTGCCAGCATTATTACAGGGACCAATGAAAAACTGTTTTTT
14,-,TRBJ1-2,TRBV30,many,CAWSVSGRDYGYTF,TGTGCCTGGAGTGTATCCGGTCGCGACTATGGCTACACCTTC
13,-,TRBJ2-7,TRBV28,many,CASSLPNKDEQYF,TGTGCCAGCAGTCTCCCCAATAAAGACGAGCAGTACTTC
17,TRBD1,TRBJ2-5,TRBV5-6,many,CASSLTEGAGRQETQYF,TGTGCCAGCAGCTTGACCGAGGGGGCAGGCCGCCAAGAGACCCAGTACTTC
13,TRBD2,TRBJ2-7,TRBV29-1,many,CSVESGGAYEQYF,TGCAGCGTTGAAAGCGGGGGGGCTTACGAGCAGTACTTC
13,-,TRBJ1-3,TRBV5-5,many,CASSFLGGNTIYF,TGTGCCAGCAGCTTTCTCGGGGGAAACACCATATATTTT
11,TRBD1,TRBJ1-1,TRBV29-1,-,CSVVQGSEAFF,TGCAGCGTGGTACAGGGGTCTGAAGCTTTCTTT
14,TRBD2,TRBJ2-1,TRBV12-3/TRBV12-4,many,CASSLSGGADEQFF,TGTGCCAGCAGTTTGAGCGGGGGGGCCGATGAGCAGTTCTTC
13,TRBD2,TRBJ2-5,TRBV2,many,CASSEERGRTQYF,TGTGCCAGCAGTGAAGAGCGGGGGAGGACCCAGTACTTC
18,TRBD1,TRBJ1-5,TRBV6-1,many,CASSLSVPGQGTWKPQHF,TGTGCCAGCAGTCTAAGTGTCCCGGGACAGGGGACCTGGAAGCCCCAGCATTTT
11,-,TRBJ2-7,TRBV30,many,CAWSNVSEQYF,TGTGCCTGGAGTAACGTCTCCGAGCAGTACTTC